The 8 T cell receptor beta chains presented below share a single source sample, sequenced in a study of early T cells in non-severe SARS-CoV-2 infection (dated by TCRdb to the early 2020s). Libraries were built with 5' RACE. Sequencing relied on a NextSeq 500. TCRdb trimmed public reads at Q25 via fastp, called clones via MiXCR and kept in-frame beta chains. Each record represents a unique CDR3 protein, reported with the most common genes and DNA among its rows. The sample table holds some 83,000 distinct CDR3 sequences, of which less than 11% were seen once. Just over 8% of the sample is taken by the ten largest. The starting material was whole blood, obtained at baseline. The receptors were sampled from an adult who was a healthcare worker with PCR-confirmed SARS-CoV-2 infection or an uninfected control (not recorded which).

CDR3 sequence (DNA): TGCGCCAGCAGCAGAGGGGACTCCCCCCGCACAGATACGCAGTATTTT. Translation gives CASSRGDSPRTDTQYF. The chain combines TRBV5-1 with TRBJ2-3; a weak D match, TRBD2 (6 bases). In germline, CDR1 is SGHRS, CDR2 YFSETQ. Between the trimmed V and J ends, which lost 4 bases and 1 base, there was a span of 16 bases. The CDR3 spans 16 residues.

The chain combines TRBV11-2 with TRBJ2-3, with TRBD2 as a possible D gene (6 bases). The V end was cut by 5 bases, the J end by 6 bases, with 24 bases between. The length of the CDR3 is 17 residues. Germline V gene sequence: CDR1 SGHAT, CDR2 FQNNGV. The CDR3 DNA follows: TGTGCCAGCAGCATAACCGGGACTGGAGATATGCTGGATACGCAGTATTTT. It encodes CASSITGTGDMLDTQYF.

In this sample, this clonotype turned up many times. CDR3 protein: CASSQGTVNEQFF. The CDR3 region has the DNA TGTGCCAGCAGCCAAGGGACCGTTAATGAGCAGTTCTTC. This chain connects TRBV3-1 to TRBJ2-1; D is unclear. This CDR3 region has 13 residues. The germline V gene has CDR1 LGHDT and CDR2 YNNKEL (reference sequence). Trimming pared 1 base from V and 7 bases from J, leaving 8 bases between.

This clonotype appeared a few times. The V gene is TRBV7-9, the J gene TRBJ2-2, with D perhaps being TRBD1 or TRBD2 (5 bases each). V shed 0 bases and J shed 1 base, with 9 bases lying between them. The CDR3 length is 16 residues. Per germline, CDR1 SEHNR and CDR2 FQNEAQ (reference sequence). For the CDR3, the DNA is TGTGCCAGCAGCTTAGCGATTGGGGGGAACACCGGGGAGCTGTTTTTT. Its translation: CASSLAIGGNTGELFF.

There are many counts of this clonotype. The rearrangement uses TRBV6-1 and TRBJ2-7; D unresolved. The length of the CDR3 is 11 residues. Germline V lookup: CDR1 MNHNS, CDR2 SASEGT. V was pared by 7 bases and J by 2 bases, with 6 bases between. The CDR3 region is CASKGPYEQYF. The CDR3 region has the DNA TGTGCCAGCAAAGGGCCCTACGAGCAGTACTTC.

This clonotype appeared once. The chain links TRBV29-1 to TRBJ2-1, with 10 bases aligning to TRBD2. The CDR3 extends over 19 amino acids. Germline CDR1 reads SQVTM; CDR2 reads ANQGSEA. Germline trimming cut 3 bases from V and 4 bases from J; bases unmatched to any gene: 18. CDR3 loop: CSVEGLSGRALYGYNEQFF. CDR3 nucleotide sequence: TGCAGCGTTGAGGGTCTCAGCGGGAGGGCCCTCTATGGATACAATGAGCAGTTCTTC.

V is TRBV5-1 and J is TRBJ2-7, with 8 bases matching TRBD2. The germline CDR1 and CDR2 sequences are SGHRS and YFSETQ. With 4 bases clipped from V and 6 bases from J, the junction kept 9 bases outside the gene matches. CDR3 length: 14 amino acids. CDR3: CASSPDSGRSEQYF. The DNA for the CDR3 is TGCGCCAGCAGCCCCGACAGCGGGAGATCCGAGCAGTACTTC. Variable domain in full (rest from reference TRBV5-1 and TRBJ2-7): KAGVTQTPRYLIKTRGQQVTLSCSPISGHRSVSWYQQTPGQGLQFLFEYFSETQRNKGNFPGRFSGRQFSNSRSEMNVSTLELGDSALYLCASSPDSGRSEQYFGPGTRLTVT.

This clonotype was seen a few times. The chain uses TRBV5-1 and TRBJ1-6; TRBD1 is a possible D gene (6 bases). CDR3 length: 16 amino acids. V lost 4 bases and J 5 bases, leaving 16 bases between the germline ends. CDR1 and CDR2 (germline): SGHRS, YFSETQ. The CDR3 DNA is TGCGCCAGCAGCCTCACCACAGGGAACAATAATTCACCCCTCCACTTT. Its protein is CASSLTTGNNNSPLHF.